Below, 5 T cell receptor beta chains from the same sample are listed, as sequenced in a study of blood T cell repertoires in COVID-19. Sequencing was performed with immunoSEQ multiplex PCR; in TCRdb, only in-frame clones are kept and a portion is missing. The data show under 200,000 clones, about 90% seen once. The material sequenced was peripheral blood. These receptor sequences come from an older woman with COVID-19, enrolled during active disease.

In this sample, this clone turned up once. The genes are TRBV27 and TRBJ1-5, with D uncertain. The CDR3 sequence is 14 residues long. The ends were cut back, 1 base at V and 7 bases at J, with 11 bases in the middle. Looked up from germline, CDR1 is MNHEY and CDR2 is SMNVEV (reference sequence). Here the CDR3 DNA reads TGTGCCAGCAGTTTATTACGTGGGGAGCAGCCCCAGCATTTT. Amino acids: CASSLLRGEQPQHF.

The chain employs TRBV29-1 and TRBJ2-5, with 11 nucleotides matching TRBD1. The junction had 12 bases not matched to a gene; V was cut back by 7 bases and J by 2 bases. This CDR3 is built from 16 residues. Per the germline V gene, CDR1 is SQVTM and CDR2 is ANQGSEA. The CDR3 sequence: CSGEGQGVAAQETQYF. The CDR3 nucleotides are TGCAGCGGGGAGGGACAGGGGGTTGCGGCACAAGAGACCCAGTACTTC.

The V and J genes are TRBV3-1 (or the pseudogene TRBV3-2) and TRBJ1-1, with TRBD1 as a possible D gene (5 bases). Trimming left V 4 bases short and J 7 bases short, with 19 bases between. In germline, CDR1 is LGHDT, CDR2 YNNKEL (reference sequence). This CDR3 has 15 amino acids. In DNA, the CDR3 is TGTGCCAGCAGCCCTCGGGGGACGCGGACCATTGAAGCTTTCTTT. Its translation: CASSPRGTRTIEAFF.

The V gene is TRBV6-1, the J gene TRBJ1-4; unclear D gene. V lost 2 bases and J lost 5, with 12 bases in between. In germline, CDR1 is MNHNS, CDR2 SASEGT. The CDR3 has 15 amino acids. This CDR3 is CASSERTAQNEKLFF. The CDR3 nucleotides read TGTGCCAGCAGTGAAAGAACAGCACAAAATGAAAAACTGTTTTTT.

V is TRBV25-1 and J is TRBJ1-5; tentative D call: TRBD1 (5 bases). Germline lookup yields CDR1 MGHDK and CDR2 SYGVNS. V was clipped by 2 bases and J by 3 bases, with 14 bases between them. The CDR3 contains 16 residues. The chain's CDR3 is CASSEGPGKNNQPQHF. The DNA of the CDR3 is TGTGCCAGCAGTGAAGGGCCAGGGAAGAACAATCAGCCCCAGCATTTT.